What follows are 26 T cell receptor beta chains derived from one specimen sequenced in a study of blood T cell repertoires in COVID-19. Produced via immunoSEQ multiplex PCR; TCRdb's table is partial and in-frame only. The repertoire consists of 330,000 or so clones, with approximately 86% occurring once and the leading ten covering more than 7.5%. Source material: peripheral blood. The receptors derive from a man younger than 40 with COVID-19, enrolled during active disease.

This chain joins TRBV15 and TRBJ2-5; 8 bases are a match to TRBD1. The V and J ends lost 0 bases and 5 bases, in that order; junction bases with no gene match: 8. The CDR3 is 16 amino acids. In germline, CDR1 is LNHNV, CDR2 YYDKDF (reference sequence). The CDR3 is CATSRDSGTGGETQYF. The CDR3 DNA reads as TGTGCCACCAGCAGAGATAGTGGGACAGGAGGGGAGACCCAGTACTTC.

The sample holds a few counts of this clone. This chain uses TRBV10-2 with TRBJ2-1; 7 bases match TRBD2. The CDR3 is made up of 13 amino acids. The germline gives CDR1 WSHSY, CDR2 SAAADI. V shed 5 bases and J 10 bases; nucleotides not matched to a gene: 8. This chain's CDR3 is CASSRGGLGEQFF. The CDR3 DNA follows: TGCGCCAGCAGTAGGGGAGGGCTGGGCGAGCAGTTCTTC.

The chain is built from TRBV5-4 and TRBJ2-5, with D tentatively TRBD2 (5 bases). This CDR3 has 14 amino acids. V lost 3 bases and J 2 bases, leaving 11 bases between the germline ends. Germline loops: CDR1 SGHNT, CDR2 YYREEE (reference sequence). DNA of the CDR3: TGTGCCAGCAGCTCGGGGTCCAGGCAAGAGACCCAGTACTTC. It specifies CASSSGSRQETQYF.

The J gene is TRBJ2-4, the V gene TRBV30; a weak D match, TRBD1 (6 bases). The V and J ends lost 2 bases and 2 bases respectively, with 22 bases between them. Germline CDR1 reads GTSNPN; CDR2 reads SVGIG (reference sequence). CDR3 length: 18 residues. The CDR3 sequence is CAWSTFYNRELPKNIQYF. CDR3 in DNA: TGTGCCTGGAGTACGTTTTACAACAGGGAATTGCCCAAAAACATTCAGTACTTC.

The chain recombines TRBV4-1 with TRBJ2-5; weak D call: TRBD1 (6 bases). Trimming left V 0 bases short and J 0 bases short, with 17 bases between. Germline CDR1 is MGHRA and CDR2 is YSYEKL. The CDR3 spans 18 residues. For the CDR3, the DNA is TGCGCCAGCAGCCAAGAGACCCCAGGGGCGGCTTACCAAGAGACCCAGTACTTC. Protein sequence: CASSQETPGAAYQETQYF.

This clone was seen just once. V usage is TRBV27 and J usage is TRBJ1-2; 8 nucleotides match TRBD1. CDR1 and CDR2 from the germline V gene are MNHEY and SMNVEV (reference sequence). Germline trimming cut 5 bases from V and 2 bases from J; bases unmatched to any gene: 4. CDR3 length: 14 amino acids. This chain's CDR3 is CASSPRQGNYGYTF. In DNA, the CDR3 is TGTGCCAGCAGTCCGCGACAGGGGAACTATGGCTACACCTTC.

This chain links TRBV27 with TRBJ2-7, with D possibly TRBD2 on 6 matching bases. CDR1 MNHEY and CDR2 SMNVEV come from the germline V gene (reference sequence). CDR3 length: 14 amino acids. V dropped 4 bases and J dropped 0 bases, with 10 bases sitting between them. The chain's CDR3 is CASSWSGFSYEQYF. The CDR3 coding sequence is TGTGCCAGCAGTTGGAGCGGGTTCTCCTACGAGCAGTACTTC.

The chain has TRBV12-3 or TRBV12-4 and TRBJ1-5; tentatively, D is TRBD1 (6 bases). V was cut by 5 bases and J by 2 bases, with 7 bases left in between. The CDR3 loop spans 13 amino acids. CDR3 protein: CASSRTGNQPQHF. The CDR3 nucleotides read TGTGCCAGCAGTAGGACAGGCAATCAGCCCCAGCATTTT.

J is TRBJ2-1 and V is TRBV7-8; 7 nucleotides line up with TRBD2. The germline V gene encodes CDR1 SGHVS and CDR2 FQNEAQ. The CDR3 has 15 residues. With 5 bases clipped from V and 8 bases from J, the junction kept 12 bases outside the gene matches. CDR3 sequence: CASSLIGDGGDEQFF. In nucleotides, the CDR3 is TGTGCCAGCAGCCTAATAGGGGATGGGGGGGATGAGCAGTTCTTC.

The chain has TRBV14 and TRBJ1-1, with TRBD1 as a possible D gene (5 bases). The CDR3 has 14 residues. Germline V gene lookup returns CDR1 SGHDN and CDR2 FVKESK. The V gene lost 0 bases and the J gene lost 6 bases, with 11 bases spanning the gap. The CDR3 here is CASSQDRTGAEAFF. In nucleotides, the CDR3 is TGTGCCAGCAGCCAAGACAGAACGGGGGCTGAAGCTTTCTTT.

There are a few counts of this clone. The chain employs TRBV7-2 and TRBJ2-7; D perhaps matches TRBD1 (5 bases). V was pared by 5 bases and J by 6 bases, with 11 bases between. There are 12 residues in the CDR3. The germline V gene has CDR1 SGHTA and CDR2 FQGNSA. In nucleotides, the CDR3 is TGTGCCAGCAGCCTAGGGGCCCGCGAGCAGTACTTC. Amino acids: CASSLGAREQYF.

This clone has a single count. J is TRBJ1-6 and V is TRBV28, with 8 positions matching TRBD1. The CDR3 totals 15 residues. The germline CDR1 and CDR2 sequences are MDHEN and SYDVKM. V was clipped by 4 bases and J by 10 bases; unmatched bases: 9. CDR3 in amino acids: CASSSRQGLRSPLHF. The CDR3 bases are TGTGCCAGCAGTTCTCGACAGGGGCTGAGATCACCCCTCCACTTT.

This clone was found a few times. The gene calls are TRBV11-2 and TRBJ2-1, with a possible D match to TRBD2 (7 bases). Trimming removed 5 bases at V and 0 bases at J, with 20 bases between. Germline V gene lookup returns CDR1 SGHAT and CDR2 FQNNGV. The CDR3 runs 18 residues. This chain's CDR3 is CASSPRYRGARSYNEQFF. The DNA for the CDR3 is TGTGCCAGCAGCCCCCGATATCGGGGGGCGCGCTCCTACAATGAGCAGTTCTTC.

The genes are TRBV6-1 and TRBJ2-1, with D tentatively TRBD2 (5 bases). The CDR3 contains 16 residues. The V gene's germline CDR1 is MNHNS and CDR2 SASEGT. Trimming removed 4 bases from V and 0 bases from J, with 13 bases in between. CDR3 sequence: CASSVPSGVSYNEQFF. As DNA, the CDR3 is TGTGCCAGCAGTGTGCCCTCCGGGGTCTCCTACAATGAGCAGTTCTTC.

CDR3 bases: TGTGCCAGCAGCTTACCAGGGTGGTACAATGAGCAGTTCTTC. Protein: CASSLPGWYNEQFF. V usage is TRBV11-1 and J usage is TRBJ2-1; D possibly corresponds to TRBD1 (5 bases). This CDR3 is 14 amino acids long. Between the trimmed V and J ends, which lost 2 bases and 4 bases, there was a span of 9 bases. Germline values: CDR1 SGHAT, CDR2 FQDESV (reference sequence).

V and J are TRBV19 and TRBJ1-2, with D perhaps matching TRBD1 (6 bases). CDR3 size: 18 residues. V was shortened by 8 bases and J by 0 bases, with 25 bases between the two germline ends. CDR1 LNHDA and CDR2 SQIVND come from the germline V gene (reference sequence). In DNA form, the CDR3 reads TGTGCCAGTGGGACCTGGGGGACAAACACCCCTCCTAACTATGGCTACACCTTC. Translated: CASGTWGTNTPPNYGYTF.

DNA for the CDR3: TGTGCCAGCAGTTTCGACCCGGGACAGGGGGCTGGGGCCAACGTCCTGACTTTC. Residues: CASSFDPGQGAGANVLTF. V is TRBV6-2 or TRBV6-3 and J is TRBJ2-6; 11 bases agree with TRBD1. Germline V lookup: CDR1 MNHEY, CDR2 SVGEGT. V was clipped by 4 bases and J by 2 bases; unmatched bases: 7. The CDR3 runs 18 residues.

This chain connects TRBV27 to TRBJ2-2; TRBD1 matches at 9 bases. The CDR3 loop spans 15 amino acids. V lost 9 bases, J lost 7 bases, and 12 bases stayed unmatched. The germline gives CDR1 MNHEY, CDR2 SMNVEV (reference sequence). The DNA for the CDR3 is TGTGCCAGTCGACCGGGACAGGGCTACTTCGGGGAGCTGTTTTTT. This translates into CASRPGQGYFGELFF.

The CDR3 loop is CASSQTSRTSSQETQYF. The CDR3 DNA sequence: TGTGCCAGCAGCCAGACGAGTAGGACTAGCTCCCAAGAGACCCAGTACTTC. The V gene is TRBV3-1 (or the pseudogene TRBV3-2), the J gene TRBJ2-5; 8 nucleotides match TRBD2. Unmatched junction bases numbered 10, after V lost 3 bases and J lost 1 base. The CDR3 spans 17 residues. Germline CDR1 reads LGHDT; CDR2 reads YNNKEL (reference sequence).

V and J are TRBV6-5 and TRBJ2-5; D perhaps matches TRBD2 (7 bases). The CDR3 contains 14 residues. The germline CDR1 and CDR2 sequences are MNHEY and SVGAGI. Trimming shortened V by 10 bases and J by 4 bases, and 19 bases separated the two germline ends. CDR3 loop: CATSKAGHAETQYF. The CDR3 nucleotides are TGTGCCACGTCGAAAGCGGGACATGCAGAGACCCAGTACTTC.

This clone was picked up a small number of times. Here the CDR3 reads CARTLLAGNEEQYF. CDR3 in DNA: TGTGCCCGGACCCTACTAGCGGGTAATGAAGAGCAGTACTTC. This chain uses TRBV5-4 with TRBJ2-7, with 9 bases that match TRBD2. The CDR3 length is 14 residues. The germline gives CDR1 SGHNT, CDR2 YYREEE (reference sequence). The J segment lost 7 bases and the V segment lost 10 bases, leaving 15 bases of the junction unmatched.

The CDR3 DNA is TGTGCCAGCAGCCCTCCGGGACAATCAGTCACTGAAGCTTTCTTT. This codes for CASSPPGQSVTEAFF. The V call is TRBV3-1 (or the pseudogene TRBV3-2), the J call TRBJ1-1; the D gene is possibly TRBD1 (6 bases). The CDR3 is 15 amino acids. Trimming took 4 bases from V and 4 from J, leaving 16 bases between them. Germline values: CDR1 LGHDT, CDR2 YNNKEL (reference sequence).

The chain employs TRBV4-2 and TRBJ2-2; tentatively, D is TRBD2 (5 bases). Germline-derived CDR1 and CDR2 are LGHNA and YNFKEQ. V lost 0 bases and J lost 4, with 12 bases in between. The CDR3 sequence is 16 residues long. CDR3 loop: CASSQENSAATGELFF. The DNA of the CDR3 is TGTGCCAGCAGCCAAGAAAATAGCGCAGCCACCGGGGAGCTGTTTTTT.

The chain carries TRBV18 and TRBJ2-3; D not certain. Germline assignment: CDR1 KGHSH and CDR2 LQKENI. CDR3 size: 15 residues. V gave up 6 bases and J gave up 0 bases, with 13 bases separating them. CDR3 sequence (DNA): TGTGCCAGCTCCCTTTGGCGGCGGAGCACAGATACGCAGTATTTT. Translating it yields CASSLWRRSTDTQYF.

This sequence joins TRBV11-2 and TRBJ2-7; 9 bases are shared with TRBD2. The CDR3 spans 16 residues. Germline V gene lookup returns CDR1 SGHAT and CDR2 FQNNGV. With 5 bases clipped from V and 2 bases from J, the junction kept 10 bases outside the gene matches. The CDR3 region is CASSPRGREGTYEQYF. The DNA of the CDR3 is TGTGCCAGCAGCCCTAGGGGGCGGGAGGGCACCTACGAGCAGTACTTC. Based on the CDR3 plus reference TRBV11-2 and TRBJ2-7, the full variable domain is EAGVAQSPRYKIIEKRQSVAFWCNPISGHATLYWYQQILGQGPKLLIQFQNNGVVDDSQLPKDRFSAERLKGVDSTLKIQPAKLEDSAVYLCASSPRGREGTYEQYFGPGTRLTVT.

The J gene is TRBJ2-1, the V gene TRBV28, with D possibly TRBD2 on 6 matching bases. Germline loops: CDR1 MDHEN, CDR2 SYDVKM. V gave up 4 bases and J gave up 3 bases, with 19 bases separating them. The CDR3 loop spans 17 amino acids. The chain's CDR3 is CASSWDLWIANYNEQFF. The CDR3 DNA is TGTGCCAGCAGTTGGGACTTGTGGATAGCCAACTACAATGAGCAGTTCTTC.